Presented here are 7 T cell receptor beta chains from one specimen sequenced in a study of blood T cell repertoires in COVID-19. Data came from immunoSEQ multiplex PCR; TCRdb stores just in-frame clones and leaves some out. The table records approximately 56,000 clones, around 83% of them present only once. Sequencing was done on a sample of peripheral blood. The receptors originated from a man in his 70s with active COVID-19.

J is TRBJ1-2 and V is TRBV5-8, with TRBD1 as a possible D gene (5 bases). The CDR3 extends over 14 amino acids. Germline assignment: CDR1 SGHTS and CDR2 YDEGEE. V lost 0 bases to trimming and J lost 4 bases, with 10 bases between them. The chain's CDR3 is CASSLEAGPYGYTF. CDR3 nucleotides: TGTGCCAGCAGCTTGGAGGCAGGGCCCTATGGCTACACCTTC.

The CDR3 loop is CASRGAGLYEQYF. DNA for the CDR3: TGTGCCAGCAGAGGTGCGGGGCTATACGAGCAGTACTTC. V is TRBV7-2 and J is TRBJ2-7; D perhaps matches TRBD2 (6 bases). V was trimmed by 6 bases and J by 4 bases, leaving 13 bases between them. The length of the CDR3 is 13 residues. Germline CDR1 and CDR2: SGHTA and FQGNSA. The whole variable domain, remainder taken from reference TRBV7-2 and TRBJ2-7, is GAGVSQSPSNKVTEKGKDVELRCDPISGHTALYWYRQSLGQGLEFLIYFQGNSAPDKSGLPSDRFSAERTGGSVSTLTIQRTQQEDSAVYLCASRGAGLYEQYFGPGTRLTVT.

The chain's CDR3 is CSVETGVSSTDTQYF. The CDR3 DNA sequence: TGCAGCGTGGAGACAGGAGTTTCTAGCACAGATACGCAGTATTTT. The rearrangement joins TRBV29-1 to TRBJ2-3; weak D call: TRBD1 (6 bases). The ends were cut back, 6 bases at V and 0 bases at J, with 16 bases in the middle. The CDR3 totals 15 residues. The V gene's germline CDR1 is SQVTM and CDR2 ANQGSEA.

The count of this clone is one. The chain uses TRBV14 and TRBJ2-7; D is perhaps TRBD2 (6 bases). V shed 0 bases and J shed 3 bases, with 12 bases lying between them. The CDR3 is 15 amino acids. CDR1 and CDR2 from the germline V gene are SGHDN and FVKESK. The CDR3: CASSQDWSGYYEQYF. The CDR3 nucleotides are TGTGCCAGCAGCCAAGATTGGAGCGGGTACTACGAGCAGTACTTC.

The chain has TRBV6-5 and TRBJ1-3, with D uncertain. The CDR3 runs to 13 residues. Germline-derived CDR1 and CDR2 are MNHEY and SVGAGI. V was pared by 7 bases and J by 0 bases, with 7 bases between. Here the CDR3 DNA reads TGTGCCAGCACAGCAGGCTCTGGAAACACCATATATTTT. Translation gives CASTAGSGNTIYF.

The J gene is TRBJ2-7, the V gene TRBV7-2; 9 bases match TRBD2. The CDR3 totals 13 residues. J lost 6 bases, V lost 5 bases, and 5 bases had no gene match. Germline values: CDR1 SGHTA, CDR2 FQGNSA. The CDR3 DNA is TGTGCCAGCAGCCGCGGGAGGGACGGCGAGCAGTACTTC. Translating gives CASSRGRDGEQYF.

The chain uses TRBV12-2 and TRBJ1-2; the table gives TRBD1 as D, unverified against the DNA. TRBV12-2 is termed a pseudogene. The CDR3 is 15 amino acids. The CDR3 spells CASRLARGRGYGYTF. The CDR3 DNA sequence: TGTGCAAGTCGCTTAGCCAGGGGGCGAGGGTATGGCTACACCTTC.